The source of this T cell receptor beta chain is a study of shared clonotypes between healthy human individuals (dated by TCRdb to 2020 to 2022). Regarding the complete study: The cohort comprised a couple of women and a few men aged 18 to 49 years. For each donor, CD4 naive and CD4 memory were each run on three plates, CD8 naive on two plates, and CD8 memory on one plate. To estimate repertoire size and how much clonotype sharing occurs between individuals, the study deeply sequenced the blood TCR repertoires of about five healthy adults. To increase sequencing depth and limit assay-specific biases, different laboratories used diverse techniques to prepare libraries and sequence TCR repertoires. Each donor's leukapheresis produced roughly between roughly 0.85 and 10 billion PBMCs. The paper as a whole reports these results and caveats: Rarefaction of sorted-subset datasets indicated incomplete sequencing despite the large sequencing depth. Sampling was restricted to blood, and TCR repertoires in tissues likely differ from the TCR repertoires found in blood. Pairwise subsampling indicated that sequencing depth was expected to affect the degree of clonotype sharing among donors. Clonotypes shared by all four sorted-subset donors showed higher generation probabilities than non-shared clonotypes. When a handful of donors were compared, the shared fraction of clonotypes was roughly 5% for naive CD4, roughly 3.3% for naive CD8, 2.3% for memory CD4, and less than 0.45% for memory CD8. The small number of donors limited the genetic and exposure-history diversity represented. Naive subsets generally had larger estimated clonotype richness than memory subsets did.

From the cysteine up to the phenylalanine, the CDR3 has a length of 14 residues. Only the CDR3 portion is preserved as DNA: 42 bases, with reading frame beginning at the first base. V is pared back by 0 bases and J by 3 bases, with 9 bases lying between the germline termini. The CDR1 and CDR2 encoded by the germline V gene are SGHDT and YYEEEE. Donors were healthy HIV-negative adults with no recently reported acute infections or vaccinations. Every donor was a Caucasian adult residing in Nashville, Tennessee, USA. CD4+ T cells were enriched by magnetic negative selection; naive cells were then positively selected on CD45RA, and the negative fraction formed the memory subset. Blood was obtained by leukapheresis, after which PBMCs were separated by Ficoll-Histopaque density gradient centrifugation and cryopreserved in liquid nitrogen vapor phase. Analytical flow cytometry was used to check the purity and quantity of each magnetically sorted T cell population. Genomic DNA was isolated from each sorted fraction and quantified by UV absorbance on a Nanodrop 2000c.

Using the deep immunoSEQ assay, multiplex PCR amplified TCR CDR3 regions from genomic DNA. For each cell subset, the extracted genomic DNA was distributed evenly across all wells of several immunoSEQ 96-well plates, and each plate served as one replicate. For sorted subsets, about 220 ng of genomic DNA, equivalent to around 29,000 T cell genomes, went into each replicate PCR. Purified libraries were measured with a Qubit 3.0 fluorometer, size-checked on a Bioanalyzer 2100, and measured again with the KAPA Library Quantification kit. A separate single-read 150-cycle Illumina NextSeq 550 flow cell was used to sequence each immunoSEQ 96-well plate. The study's own analysis went as follows. Because only junctional sequences without quality scores were contained in the immunoSEQ output, filtering matching that applied to full-length reads could not be performed. Sequences were annotated with PyIR, a Python wrapper for IgBLAST v1.9, using IMGT germline references to assign V/J genes and CDR3. Reads with weak V/J assignments (E-value above 1e-6), missing CDR3, stop codons, out-of-frame junctions, or ambiguous translated residues were removed. A V3J clonotype was defined by an identical inferred V gene, J gene, and CDR3 amino acid sequence. Percentage overlap between repertoires was computed as shared unique clonotypes divided by the size of the smaller repertoire. Richness of each repertoire was evaluated using RTK rarefaction, the Chao1 estimator, and Recon v2.1 estimates of unobserved clonotypes. OLGA was used to compute generation probabilities for all TCRbeta clonotypes that the gDNA method yielded from a few donors. TCRdb stores this immuneACCESS table with in-frame sequences only. Part of the clones is absent; in the studies checked, under half of the shortfall reflects unresolved V genes, and no reason is known for the rest. V, J and clone size are taken as reported in that table, and D and trimming were inferred from the DNA itself. This sample lists approximately 2.1 million clones; 80% to 95% were detected once. The ten largest make up about 0.41% of the sample.

Concerning this clone: Its antigen is currently not known. Base qualities were left out, and no much larger clone turns up one base away.

This TCR was sampled from a man aged 18 to 30 in good health. Some clones in this sample may be carry-over from other donors' samples. Sequencing input: naive CD4+ T cells from PBMCs. Per the publication, the cell subset or site label means: CD45RA+ positively selected. The chain was built from TRBV5-6 and TRBJ1-1; the D gene lacks a confident call. The CDR3 reads CASSLVSPYTEAFF. The nucleotide sequence is TGTGCCAGCAGCTTGGTGTCCCCTTACACTGAAGCTTTCTTT.